The 32 T cell receptor beta chains listed next were all sequenced from one sample in a study of T cell clones after liver transplantation. Sequencing of dividing CFSE-low cells from the MLR defined alloreactive TCRbeta sequences. Some clones are missing from TCRdb's copy, which holds only in-frame ones; the method was immunoSEQ multiplex PCR. The sample records approximately 5,100 clones, roughly 30% being singletons. The antigens for these receptors are not known. The sample was CD4+ T cells from cultured PBMCs. These receptors came from a human patient who received a liver transplant. Some T cells may be graft donor cells.

The chain recombines TRBV2 with TRBJ1-2, with 8 bases aligning to TRBD1. V was clipped by 6 bases and J by 4 bases; unmatched bases: 4. Germline assignment: CDR1 SNHLY and CDR2 FYNNEI. The CDR3 sequence is 13 residues long. The CDR3 nucleotides read TGTGCCAGCAGGAAGGGACAGGCCTATGGCTACACCTTC. This gives the protein CASRKGQAYGYTF. Full variable domain (remainder filled in from reference TRBV2 and TRBJ1-2): EPEVTQTPSHQVTQMGQEVILRCVPISNHLYFYWYRQILGQKVEFLVSFYNNEISEKSEIFDDQFSVERPDGSNFTLKIRSTKLEDSAMYFCASRKGQAYGYTFGSGTRLTVV.

This clone was found a few times. The genes are TRBV7-2 and TRBJ2-5, with TRBD1 identical over 9 bases. The CDR3 totals 15 residues. CDR1 and CDR2 from the germline V gene are SGHTA and FQGNSA. V was clipped by 5 bases and J by 5 bases; unmatched bases: 9. The CDR3 spells CASSITGGSVETQYF. The CDR3 DNA is TGTGCCAGCAGCATAACAGGGGGCTCGGTGGAGACCCAGTACTTC.

As regards this clone: A read error likely explains this, since a far larger clone differs by one base. This sequence joins TRBV12-5 and TRBJ1-5, with TRBD1 matching over 8 bases. Germline CDR1 reads LGHNT; CDR2 reads FRNRAP. The CDR3 loop spans 16 amino acids. CDR3 DNA: TGTTCCCACACGGACAGGGCACCTTATAGCAATCAGCCCCAGCATTTT. Translating it yields CSHTDRAPYSNQPQHF.

This clone showed up just a few times. Other DNA sequences from this sample encode an identical CDR3 as well. Written as DNA, the CDR3 is TGTGCCAGCTCAGGGCAGGTGCAGGGGACTGAAGCTTTCTTT. Amino acid sequence: CASSGQVQGTEAFF. This chain links TRBV18 with TRBJ1-1; D perhaps matches TRBD1 (6 bases). Trimming took 5 bases from V and 5 from J, leaving 15 bases between them. CDR1 KGHSH and CDR2 LQKENI come from the germline V gene. The CDR3 extends over 14 amino acids.

This clone qualifies as medium-sized. V and J are TRBV10-2 and TRBJ1-2; the match to TRBD1 covers 7 bases. The V segment lost 4 bases and the J segment 3 bases; nucleotides outside the gene matches: 2. This CDR3 is 13 amino acids long. The germline gives CDR1 WSHSY, CDR2 SAAADI. CDR3 amino acids: CASSGTGDYGYTF. DNA of the CDR3: TGCGCCAGCAGTGGGACAGGCGACTATGGCTACACCTTC.

Sample share makes this clone medium-sized. The gene calls are TRBV19 and TRBJ1-1; D gene unclear. V shed 10 bases and J shed 0 bases, with 27 bases lying between them. The CDR3 contains 18 residues. Germline CDR1 is LNHDA and CDR2 is SQIVND (reference sequence). The CDR3 DNA is TGTGCCACCTCCAACCCAGCGGGGTCCAGGAGCATGAACACTGAAGCTTTCTTT. This codes for CATSNPAGSRSMNTEAFF.

By sample share, this clone is large. The chain uses TRBV18 and TRBJ1-1, with 8 bases fitting TRBD1. Germline V gene lookup returns CDR1 KGHSH and CDR2 LQKENI. The J segment lost 4 bases and the V segment lost 5 bases, leaving 9 bases of the junction unmatched. The CDR3 loop spans 15 amino acids. Here the CDR3 reads CASSERTGPGTEAFF. The CDR3 DNA reads TGTGCCAGCTCAGAGCGGACAGGGCCTGGCACTGAAGCTTTCTTT.

The chain is built from TRBV2 and TRBJ2-5; 14 bases line up with TRBD2. TRBJ2-7 explains the end of the DNA better; the J call may be wrong. This CDR3 is built from 16 residues. Germline CDR1 and CDR2: SNHLY and FYNNEI. The chain's CDR3 is CASSAKTSGRAGEQYF. The CDR3 coding sequence is TGTGCCAGCAGTGCAAAGACTAGCGGGAGGGCAGGCGAGCAGTACTTC.

By sample fraction, this clone is large. The chain combines TRBV19 with TRBJ2-7, with D perhaps assigned TRBD1 or TRBD2 (6 bases each). The CDR3 loop spans 16 amino acids. The ends were cut back, 9 bases at V and 1 base at J, with 22 bases in the middle. Germline V gene lookup returns CDR1 LNHDA and CDR2 SQIVND (reference sequence). CDR3 in DNA: TGTGCCAGCCAGGGTTCGGGGGCTGGATTTTCCTACGAGCAGTACTTC. Translating gives CASQGSGAGFSYEQYF. The variable domain in full, with the rest retrieved from reference TRBV19 and TRBJ2-7, is DGGITQSPKYLFRKEGQNVTLSCEQNLNHDAMYWYRQDPGQGLRLIYYSQIVNDFQKGDIAEGYSVSREKKESFPLTVTSAQKNPTAFYLCASQGSGAGFSYEQYFGPGTRLTVT.

This clone appeared once. This chain joins TRBV10-2 and TRBJ2-7; D is uncertain. V lost 1 base to trimming and J lost 1 base, with 5 bases between them. Germline V gives CDR1 WSHSY, CDR2 SAAADI. The CDR3 totals 13 residues. The CDR3 protein is CASSELGSYEQYF. DNA for the CDR3: TGCGCCAGCAGTGAGTTGGGGTCCTACGAGCAGTACTTC.

The chain combines TRBV7-2 with TRBJ2-4; 9 bases map to TRBD2. Germline lookup yields CDR1 SGHTA and CDR2 FQGNSA. This CDR3 has 16 residues. With V trimmed by 2 bases and J by 7 bases, 9 bases remained unmatched. CDR3 nucleotide sequence: TGTGCCAGCAGCTTAAGGGGTGCTAGCGGGATCAACATTCAGTACTTC. As protein: CASSLRGASGINIQYF.

The chain links TRBV2 to TRBJ2-7; TRBD2 aligns across 7 bases. This CDR3 is built from 17 residues. The germline V gene encodes CDR1 SNHLY and CDR2 FYNNEI. Trimming at V came to 7 bases and at J to 0 bases, leaving 15 bases not matched to a gene. The CDR3 here is CASMGGLAAIASYEQYF. DNA for the CDR3: TGTGCCAGCATGGGTGGTCTAGCGGCAATCGCCTCCTACGAGCAGTACTTC.

The CDR3 nucleotides read TGCGCCAGCACAGTTACAGGGGGCCCCGCAGATACGCAGTATTTT. It encodes CASTVTGGPADTQYF. V and J are TRBV10-2 and TRBJ2-3, with TRBD1 matching over 9 bases. The CDR3 is made up of 15 amino acids. Per germline, CDR1 WSHSY and CDR2 SAAADI. Trimming removed 7 bases from V and 4 bases from J; junction bases left unmatched: 9.

The sample holds a few counts of this clone. The V gene is TRBV11-3, the J gene TRBJ2-3; maybe TRBD1 (7 bases). Between the trimmed V and J ends, which lost 3 bases and 8 bases, there was a span of 12 bases. This CDR3 has 13 amino acids. Germline CDR1 SGHNT, CDR2 YENEEA. The CDR3 reads CASSFTQGGTQYF. The CDR3, as DNA: TGTGCCAGCAGCTTTACCCAGGGGGGTACGCAGTATTTT.

This clone showed up just a few times. A far larger clone is one base from this, pointing to a likely read error. Different DNA sequences within this sample yield the same CDR3. The chain recombines TRBV5-6 with TRBJ2-7, with unresolved D. The V gene's germline CDR1 is SGHDT and CDR2 YYEEEE. This CDR3 comprises 12 residues. CDR3 DNA sequence: TGCGCCAGCAGCTTGAGACGCGGCCCACAGTACTTC. Its protein is CASSLRRGPQYF.

CDR3 in amino acids: CATSSRTGRGEQYF. The CDR3 DNA reads as TGTGCCACCAGCTCCAGGACAGGAAGGGGCGAGCAGTACTTC. The gene calls are TRBV15 and TRBJ2-7; 7 positions agree with TRBD1. Germline assignment: CDR1 LNHNV and CDR2 YYDKDF (reference sequence). The length of the CDR3 is 14 residues. V was clipped by 5 bases and J by 6 bases; unmatched bases: 10.

V gene TRBV7-9 combines with J gene TRBJ1-4; D gene unclear. The germline V gene encodes CDR1 SEHNR and CDR2 FQNEAQ (reference sequence). V lost 1 base to trimming and J lost 4 bases, with 7 bases between them. This CDR3 is built from 14 residues. The CDR3 DNA sequence: TGTGCCAGCAGCTTAGTAAGCGGTAATGAAAAACTGTTTTTT. It yields the protein CASSLVSGNEKLFF.

This clone is large in the sample. The gene calls are TRBV5-1 and TRBJ2-3; D is tentatively TRBD1 or TRBD2 (5 bases each). The V gene lost 0 bases and the J gene lost 2 bases, with 13 bases spanning the gap. This CDR3 has 16 residues. Germline CDR1 and CDR2: SGHRS and YFSETQ. CDR3 bases: TGCGCCAGCAGCTTGGGAGGGACGGGGTCCACAGATACGCAGTATTTT. This translates into CASSLGGTGSTDTQYF.

The rearrangement uses TRBV7-2 and TRBJ2-7; 7 bases line up with TRBD2. TRBJ2-5 explains the end of the DNA better; the J call may be wrong. The CDR3 sequence is 15 residues long. Germline values: CDR1 SGHTA, CDR2 FQGNSA. The CDR3 DNA reads TGTGCCAGCAGCTTAGTGGGAGGGTCAGGGGAGACCCAGTACTTC. Amino acids: CASSLVGGSGETQYF.

The V and J genes are TRBV18 and TRBJ2-5; no clear D gene. Germline V lookup: CDR1 KGHSH, CDR2 LQKENI. The CDR3 extends over 15 amino acids. V dropped 3 bases and J dropped 2 bases, with 13 bases sitting between them. The CDR3 reads CASSPVAAGQETQYF. In DNA, the CDR3 is TGTGCCAGCTCACCCGTGGCGGCAGGACAAGAGACCCAGTACTTC.

The chain is built from TRBV20-1 and TRBJ2-3; D gene unclear. This CDR3 region has 11 residues. From germline, CDR1 is DFQATT and CDR2 SNEGSKA (reference sequence). With 5 bases removed from V and 5 bases from J, the gap between germline ends came to 8 bases. DNA of the CDR3: TGCAGTGCTGGAATGGGAGATACGCAGTATTTT. This sequence encodes CSAGMGDTQYF.

This clone turned up a few times. The V call is TRBV19, the J call TRBJ1-1; D is possibly TRBD1 (5 bases). The CDR3 has 17 amino acids. Germline values: CDR1 LNHDA, CDR2 SQIVND (reference sequence). With 3 bases removed from V and 1 base from J, the gap between germline ends came to 18 bases. This chain's CDR3 is CASSIRPGLLSNTEAFF. The CDR3 DNA sequence: TGTGCCAGTAGTATTAGGCCAGGGTTACTTTCGAACACTGAAGCTTTCTTT. The full variable domain, completed using reference TRBV19 and TRBJ1-1, is DGGITQSPKYLFRKEGQNVTLSCEQNLNHDAMYWYRQDPGQGLRLIYYSQIVNDFQKGDIAEGYSVSREKKESFPLTVTSAQKNPTAFYLCASSIRPGLLSNTEAFFGQGTRLTVV.

As regards this clone: A much bigger clone sits one base away, suggesting this may be a read error. In the same sample, other DNA sequences code for this CDR3. J is TRBJ2-1 and V is TRBV6-6; D gene unclear. Germline assignment: CDR1 MNHNY and CDR2 SVGAGI (reference sequence). Trimming pared 6 bases from V and 3 bases from J, leaving 6 bases between. The CDR3 totals 12 residues. The CDR3 sequence: CASSLSYNEQFF. The CDR3 nucleotides are TGTGCCAGCAGCCTGAGCTACAATGAGCAGTTCTTC.

A few counts support this clone. V and J are TRBV13 and TRBJ2-2, with 16 bases that match TRBD2. The junction had 4 bases not matched to a gene; V was cut back by 5 bases and J by 4 bases. Germline V lookup: CDR1 PRHDT, CDR2 FYEKMQ (reference sequence). This CDR3 region has 17 residues. The chain's CDR3 is CASSPGLAGGVTGELFF. The CDR3 bases are TGTGCCAGCAGCCCGGGACTAGCGGGAGGGGTCACCGGGGAGCTGTTTTTT.

The chain is built from TRBV28 and TRBJ2-2; D is undetermined. V was shortened by 7 bases and J by 1 base, with 4 bases between the two germline ends. The CDR3 spans 12 residues. Germline CDR1 and CDR2: MDHEN and SYDVKM. The CDR3 spells CASIENTGELFF. CDR3 DNA sequence: TGTGCCAGCATCGAGAACACCGGGGAGCTGTTTTTT.

By sample fraction, this clone is medium-sized (0.01 to 0.1%). The chain joins TRBV4-1 to TRBJ2-1; TRBD2 matches 7 bases. The germline V gene has CDR1 MGHRA and CDR2 YSYEKL. Trimming removed 3 bases from V and 0 bases from J; junction bases left unmatched: 8. The CDR3 covers 17 residues. The CDR3 reads CASSQSRGSSSYNEQFF. The CDR3 coding sequence is TGCGCCAGCAGCCAGAGCCGCGGGAGCAGCTCCTACAATGAGCAGTTCTTC.

The chain recombines TRBV2 with TRBJ2-1; 10 nucleotides match TRBD2. The CDR3 extends over 16 amino acids. J was trimmed by 9 bases and V by 3 bases; bases with no gene match: 11. Looked up from germline, CDR1 is SNHLY and CDR2 is FYNNEI. The CDR3 here is CASSDEGLAGAGEQFF. The CDR3 nucleotides read TGTGCCAGCAGTGACGAGGGGCTAGCGGGAGCCGGTGAGCAGTTCTTC. Full variable domain (remainder filled in from reference TRBV2 and TRBJ2-1): EPEVTQTPSHQVTQMGQEVILRCVPISNHLYFYWYRQILGQKVEFLVSFYNNEISEKSEIFDDQFSVERPDGSNFTLKIRSTKLEDSAMYFCASSDEGLAGAGEQFFGPGTRLTVL.

This clone was picked up a small number of times. This rearrangement joins TRBV6-1 to TRBJ2-3; no definite D call. The CDR3 consists of 14 residues. Germline V gene sequence: CDR1 MNHNS, CDR2 SASEGT. Trimming removed 6 bases at V and 4 bases at J, with 14 bases between. The CDR3 spells CASSLLGPSDTQYF. CDR3 nucleotides: TGTGCCAGCAGCCTCCTTGGACCCTCAGATACGCAGTATTTT.

This clone occurred a few times. J is TRBJ2-2 and V is TRBV18; D unclear. Trimming stripped 1 base from V and 0 bases from J, with 9 bases between. The germline V gene has CDR1 KGHSH and CDR2 LQKENI. The CDR3 sequence is 16 residues long. The CDR3 DNA reads as TGTGCCAGCTCACCACGGAGTGGAGCGAACACCGGGGAGCTGTTTTTT. This encodes CASSPRSGANTGELFF.

This clone has only a few counts. The gene calls are TRBV29-1 and TRBJ2-7; D may be TRBD1 (6 bases). The CDR3 totals 16 residues. V shed 5 bases and J shed 4 bases, with 24 bases lying between them. Germline lookup yields CDR1 SQVTM and CDR2 ANQGSEA. As DNA, the CDR3 is TGCAGCGTTAAACGACAGGACCTAAAGGACTTTTACGAGCAGTACTTC. Its protein is CSVKRQDLKDFYEQYF.

Only a few counts were recorded for this clone. The gene calls are TRBV6-1 and TRBJ1-2; the match to TRBD1 covers 7 bases. J was trimmed by 5 bases and V by 2 bases; bases with no gene match: 8. Germline V gene data show CDR1 as MNHNS and CDR2 as SASEGT. There are 15 residues in the CDR3. CDR3 sequence reads: CASSELTGPNYGYTF. The CDR3 region has the DNA TGTGCCAGCAGTGAATTGACAGGGCCGAATTATGGCTACACCTTC.

This clone is large. The rearrangement joins TRBV2 to TRBJ2-7; 14 positions match TRBD2. This CDR3 is built from 14 residues. Germline CDR1 and CDR2: SNHLY and FYNNEI. V dropped 6 bases and J dropped 6; count of bases not matched to a gene: 4. The CDR3 sequence: CASSPGLAGVEQYF. For the CDR3, the DNA is TGTGCCAGCAGCCCGGGACTAGCGGGAGTCGAGCAGTACTTC.